The 30 T cell receptor beta chains in this list originate from one sample, sequenced in a study of blood T cell repertoires in COVID-19. TCRdb keeps only in-frame clones here, not all; method: immunoSEQ multiplex PCR. The data hold 130,000 or so clones, with 75% to 90% observed a single time. Sequencing was done on a sample of peripheral blood. Source of these receptors: a man over 45 with active COVID-19.

This sequence joins TRBV6-5 and TRBJ2-7, with 9 bases that match TRBD1. CDR3 size: 15 residues. V trimming: 6 bases; J trimming: 4 bases; junction bases outside the gene matches: 10. Per the germline V gene, CDR1 is MNHEY and CDR2 is SVGAGI. CDR3 DNA sequence: TGTGCCAGCAGGACCTATTCGGACAGGGGATACGAGCAGTACTTC. This gives the protein CASRTYSDRGYEQYF.

The rearrangement links TRBV7-2 to TRBJ1-2; 7 nucleotides match TRBD1. The J segment lost 8 bases and the V segment lost 3 bases, leaving 9 bases of the junction unmatched. This CDR3 has 14 residues. CDR1 is SGHTA, CDR2 FQGNSA, per germline. CDR3 nucleotide sequence: TGTGCCAGCAGCTTGGGACAGTTGACGGGCGGCTACACCTTC. Amino acid sequence: CASSLGQLTGGYTF.

The chain has TRBV6-6 and TRBJ1-6; 9 nucleotides align to TRBD1. The CDR3 covers 15 residues. V trimming: 8 bases; J trimming: 10 bases; junction bases outside the gene matches: 12. From germline, CDR1 is MNHNY and CDR2 SVGAGI (reference sequence). The CDR3 coding sequence is TGTGCCAGCTATTCCCTGGACAGGGGAGAATCACCCCTCCACTTT. Protein product: CASYSLDRGESPLHF.

The chain links TRBV5-6 to TRBJ2-3; possibly TRBD2 for D (5 bases). The CDR3 spans 15 residues. Trimming pared 7 bases from V and 4 bases from J, leaving 19 bases between. Germline lookup yields CDR1 SGHDT and CDR2 YYEEEE. CDR3 bases: TGTGCCAGCTCCCCCGGGTGGTTGAGGGCAGATACGCAGTATTTT. Protein product: CASSPGWLRADTQYF.

The gene calls are TRBV24-1 and TRBJ1-2, with no clear D. CDR3 size: 11 residues. Between the trimmed V and J ends, which lost 7 bases and 5 bases, there was a span of 7 bases. Germline V CDR1 and CDR2: KGHDR, SFDVKD. CDR3 sequence (DNA): TGTGCCACCAGCGGGTCATATGGCTACACCTTC. It is translated as CATSGSYGYTF.

This clone was observed once. Here the CDR3 reads CASRAGGSTSYEQYF. DNA for the CDR3: TGTGCCAGCAGAGCAGGGGGTTCCACCTCCTACGAGCAGTACTTC. This chain links TRBV6-6 with TRBJ2-7; TRBD1 aligns across 7 bases. The CDR3 consists of 15 residues. V trimming: 6 bases; J trimming: 0 bases; junction bases outside the gene matches: 8. CDR1 is MNHNY and CDR2 is SVGAGI in the germline V gene (reference sequence).

In this sample, this clone turned up a few times. This chain uses TRBV7-6 with TRBJ1-1; 8 nucleotides line up with TRBD1. The germline gives CDR1 SGHVS, CDR2 FNYEAQ. There are 15 residues in the CDR3. The junction had 5 bases not matched to a gene; V was cut back by 4 bases and J by 1 base. DNA for the CDR3: TGTGCCAGCAGCTCCCGGACAGGGTCGAACACTGAAGCTTTCTTT. Protein: CASSSRTGSNTEAFF.

V usage is TRBV30 and J usage is TRBJ1-4; D remains ambiguous. From germline, CDR1 is GTSNPN and CDR2 SVGIG (reference sequence). V was cut by 4 bases and J by 8 bases, with 11 bases left in between. This CDR3 comprises 12 residues. CDR3 DNA: TGTGCCTGGAATCAGGATAGGGAAAAACTGTTTTTT. Protein product: CAWNQDREKLFF.

V usage is TRBV11-1 and J usage is TRBJ2-5, with a possible D match to TRBD1 (5 bases). V was trimmed by 3 bases and J by 5 bases, leaving 10 bases between them. The CDR3 consists of 13 residues. The germline V gene has CDR1 SGHAT and CDR2 FQDESV (reference sequence). CDR3 sequence (DNA): TGTGCCAGCAGCTTCGGCAGGGCGGAGACCCAGTACTTC. Translating gives CASSFGRAETQYF.

J is TRBJ2-5 and V is TRBV3-1 (or the pseudogene TRBV3-2); 11 nucleotides align to TRBD2. Germline loops: CDR1 LGHDT, CDR2 YNNKEL (reference sequence). V trimming: 5 bases; J trimming: 0 bases; junction bases outside the gene matches: 5. CDR3 length: 16 amino acids. The DNA of the CDR3 is TGTGCCAGCAGCTCTACTAGCGGGGGATACCAAGAGACCCAGTACTTC. This encodes CASSSTSGGYQETQYF.

V gene TRBV12-3 or TRBV12-4 combines with J gene TRBJ2-7; no definite D call. V was clipped by 2 bases and J by 3 bases, with 8 bases between them. CDR3 length: 13 amino acids. DNA of the CDR3: TGTGCCAGCAGTTTAAAAGCCAACTACGAGCAGTACTTC. Translation: CASSLKANYEQYF.

The chain employs TRBV2 and TRBJ2-6; D might be TRBD2 (6 bases). Trimming shortened V by 6 bases and J by 2 bases, and 11 bases separated the two germline ends. The length of the CDR3 is 15 residues. CDR1 is SNHLY, CDR2 FYNNEI, per germline. The chain's CDR3 is CASSLGGAGANVLTF. The CDR3, as DNA: TGTGCCAGCAGCTTGGGGGGAGCTGGGGCCAACGTCCTGACTTTC.

This rearrangement joins TRBV5-4 to TRBJ1-2, with 8 bases that match TRBD1. The CDR3 has 16 amino acids. Looked up from germline, CDR1 is SGHNT and CDR2 is YYREEE (reference sequence). J lost 0 bases, V lost 2 bases, and 6 bases had no gene match. Here the CDR3 reads CASSLPTGGSNYGYTF. DNA for the CDR3: TGTGCCAGCAGCTTACCAACAGGGGGTTCTAACTATGGCTACACCTTC.

The chain recombines TRBV5-5 with TRBJ2-1; D gene uncertain. The CDR3 runs to 16 residues. Germline loops: CDR1 SGHKS, CDR2 YYEKEE (reference sequence). V lost 6 bases, J lost 2 bases, and 18 bases lay in between. Here the CDR3 DNA reads TGTGCCAGCATCCTTCAAACGCACTCTACCTACAATGAGCAGTTCTTC. Its translation is CASILQTHSTYNEQFF.

CDR3 region: CASSEQGNNQPQHF. The DNA for the CDR3 is TGTGCCAGCAGCGAACAGGGAAACAATCAGCCCCAGCATTTT. The V and J genes are TRBV27 and TRBJ1-5, with D maybe TRBD1 (6 bases). The V gene's germline CDR1 is MNHEY and CDR2 SMNVEV (reference sequence). The CDR3 loop spans 14 amino acids. Trimming took 6 bases from V and 3 from J, leaving 12 bases between them.

The chain recombines TRBV27 with TRBJ1-2; 10 nucleotides line up with TRBD1. The CDR3 sequence is 16 residues long. Germline V gene sequence: CDR1 MNHEY, CDR2 SMNVEV (reference sequence). V shed 5 bases and J 4 bases; nucleotides not matched to a gene: 10. CDR3 sequence: CASSTYRDRGVYGYTF. The CDR3 DNA is TGTGCCAGCAGTACATACCGGGACAGGGGAGTCTATGGCTACACCTTC.

The rearrangement joins TRBV25-1 to TRBJ1-2; 12 nucleotides align to TRBD1. CDR1 and CDR2 (germline): MGHDK, SYGVNS. The CDR3 is 15 amino acids. The trim removed 7 bases at V and 6 bases at J, leaving 9 bases unmatched. The DNA for the CDR3 is TGTGCCAGCACCAAATCTGGGACAGGGGGCAATGGCTACACCTTC. This encodes CASTKSGTGGNGYTF.

J is TRBJ2-3 and V is TRBV7-9; maybe TRBD2 (5 bases). The ends were cut back, 5 bases at V and 4 bases at J, with 19 bases in the middle. This CDR3 region has 16 residues. Germline assignment: CDR1 SEHNR and CDR2 FQNEAQ (reference sequence). CDR3 in amino acids: CASSLRRGSPPDTQYF. The CDR3 coding sequence is TGTGCCAGCAGCCTCCGCCGGGGTAGCCCCCCAGATACGCAGTATTTT. Combining the CDR3 with reference TRBV7-9 and TRBJ2-3 gives the whole variable domain DTGVSQNPRHKITKRGQNVTFRCDPISEHNRLYWYRQTLGQGPEFLTYFQNEAQLEKSRLLSDRFSAERPKGSFSTLEIQRTEQGDSAMYLCASSLRRGSPPDTQYFGPGTRLTVL.

The CDR3 DNA sequence: TGTGCCAGCAGCAAAGGACAGGGACTTTTCTACGAGCAGTACTTC. Its protein product is CASSKGQGLFYEQYF. The chain links TRBV21-1 to TRBJ2-7; the D call of TRBD1 is as the table states it, not checked on the DNA. TRBV21-1 is deemed a pseudogene. The CDR3 is 15 residues long.

The genes are TRBV27 and TRBJ1-3; 8 bases agree with TRBD1. Germline CDR1 MNHEY, CDR2 SMNVEV (reference sequence). J lost 0 bases, V lost 0 bases, and 7 bases had no gene match. The CDR3 has 18 amino acids. The CDR3 DNA sequence: TGTGCCAGCAGTTTATCGGTGACAGGGGCCCTCTCTGGAAACACCATATATTTT. The encoded protein is CASSLSVTGALSGNTIYF.

The J gene is TRBJ1-3, the V gene TRBV11-2, with D uncertain. The CDR3 consists of 14 residues. Germline CDR1 and CDR2: SGHAT and FQNNGV. V was trimmed by 3 bases and J by 0 bases, leaving 6 bases between them. CDR3 nucleotide sequence: TGTGCCAGCAGCTTGTCCATCTCTGGAAACACCATATATTTT. Its translation: CASSLSISGNTIYF.

The chain carries TRBV27 and TRBJ2-5; TRBD2 is a possible D gene (6 bases). The CDR3 has 14 residues. Germline values: CDR1 MNHEY, CDR2 SMNVEV (reference sequence). Trimming removed 3 bases from V and 4 bases from J, with 12 bases in between. The CDR3 coding sequence is TGTGCCAGCAGTTTCGTCGGGGGAACAGAGACCCAGTACTTC. It yields the protein CASSFVGGTETQYF.

In this sample, this clone turned up a few times. This specimen includes other DNA sequences encoding the same CDR3. The chain employs TRBV2 and TRBJ2-5; 11 bases agree with TRBD2. The CDR3 spans 13 residues. V was clipped by 9 bases and J by 5 bases; unmatched bases: 5. CDR1 and CDR2 from the germline V gene are SNHLY and FYNNEI. CDR3 residues: CASSGGAGETQYF. DNA of the CDR3: TGTGCCAGTAGCGGGGGGGCTGGTGAGACCCAGTACTTC.

The V and J genes are TRBV7-9 and TRBJ2-2; D is undetermined. The germline V gene has CDR1 SEHNR and CDR2 FQNEAQ (reference sequence). V was pared by 4 bases and J by 5 bases, with 8 bases between. This CDR3 comprises 13 residues. CDR3 sequence reads: CASSSFQTGELFF. In DNA form, the CDR3 reads TGTGCCAGCAGCTCGTTTCAGACCGGGGAGCTGTTTTTT.

This chain connects TRBV7-2 to TRBJ1-1; tentative D call: TRBD1 (6 bases). Germline V gene sequence: CDR1 SGHTA, CDR2 FQGNSA. The CDR3 extends over 14 amino acids. V lost 4 bases and J lost 0, with 9 bases in between. CDR3 bases: TGTGCCAGCAGCTCGGACAGATTGAACACTGAAGCTTTCTTT. Translating it yields CASSSDRLNTEAFF.

The CDR3 protein is CATQTEVSEQYF. Here the CDR3 DNA reads TGTGCCACCCAAACGGAGGTTAGCGAGCAGTACTTC. The gene calls are TRBV6-5 and TRBJ2-7; a weak D match, TRBD2 (5 bases). The CDR3 is 12 amino acids. The V gene's germline CDR1 is MNHEY and CDR2 SVGAGI. V lost 10 bases to trimming and J lost 6 bases, with 16 bases between them.

The chain employs TRBV4-2 and TRBJ1-3; 7 bases are a match to TRBD1. CDR1 LGHNA and CDR2 YNFKEQ come from the germline V gene. This CDR3 contains 14 residues. V was pared by 4 bases and J by 4 bases, with 4 bases of the junction left unmatched. The CDR3 spells CASSLTGTGNTIYF. In nucleotides, the CDR3 is TGTGCCAGCAGCCTGACAGGGACCGGAAACACCATATATTTT.

This CDR3 reads CASSSGGADTGELFF. The CDR3 DNA reads TGTGCCAGCTCTTCAGGGGGCGCCGACACCGGGGAGCTGTTTTTT. The chain employs TRBV18 and TRBJ2-2; TRBD1 matches at 8 bases. Trimming removed 6 bases from V and 3 bases from J; junction bases left unmatched: 6. Germline-derived CDR1 and CDR2 are KGHSH and LQKENI. The CDR3 length is 15 residues.

The chain employs TRBV19 and TRBJ2-3; perhaps TRBD2 as D (5 bases). Trimming removed 6 bases at V and 2 bases at J, with 15 bases between. CDR3 length: 15 residues. Per germline, CDR1 LNHDA and CDR2 SQIVND (reference sequence). This chain's CDR3 is CASRRAEYLTDTQYF. DNA of the CDR3: TGTGCCAGTAGAAGAGCGGAGTACCTCACAGATACGCAGTATTTT. The full variable domain, its missing parts supplied by reference TRBV19 and TRBJ2-3, is DGGITQSPKYLFRKEGQNVTLSCEQNLNHDAMYWYRQDPGQGLRLIYYSQIVNDFQKGDIAEGYSVSREKKESFPLTVTSAQKNPTAFYLCASRRAEYLTDTQYFGPGTRLTVL.

The chain carries TRBV6-5 and TRBJ1-6; 8 positions match TRBD1. Germline loops: CDR1 MNHEY, CDR2 SVGAGI. This CDR3 comprises 14 residues. The V segment lost 6 bases and the J segment 9 bases; nucleotides outside the gene matches: 7. This CDR3 is CASRTTGERSPLHF. The CDR3 DNA reads as TGTGCCAGCAGGACGACAGGGGAACGTTCACCCCTCCACTTT.